Presented here are 11 T cell receptor beta chains from one specimen sequenced in a study of blood T cell repertoires in COVID-19. Method: immunoSEQ multiplex PCR; TCRdb's copy keeps in-frame clones and lacks some. The sample records about 230,000 clones, around 84% being singletons. The sequenced material came from peripheral blood. The receptors stem from a woman aged 80 or over with active or convalescent COVID-19.

The chain uses TRBV19 and TRBJ1-5; TRBD1 aligns across 9 bases. CDR1 and CDR2 (germline): LNHDA, SQIVND (reference sequence). V lost 5 bases and J lost 5; bases outside the gene matches: 10. The CDR3 has 16 amino acids. The DNA of the CDR3 is TGTGCCAGTAGTCTGAACGACAGGGGGAGTTATCAGCCCCAGCATTTT. It translates to CASSLNDRGSYQPQHF.

The V gene is TRBV4-2, the J gene TRBJ1-2; 11 nucleotides match TRBD1. Trimming cost V 0 bases and J 6 bases; bases outside gene matches: 9. Germline V gives CDR1 LGHNA, CDR2 YNFKEQ. The CDR3 runs 17 residues. CDR3 protein: CASSQEFRRTGGDGYTF. DNA of the CDR3: TGTGCCAGCAGCCAAGAATTCCGAAGGACAGGGGGCGATGGCTACACCTTC.

In its sample, this clone was seen a few times. The rearrangement links TRBV11-2 to TRBJ2-2; 10 bases align to TRBD2. Germline lookup yields CDR1 SGHAT and CDR2 FQNNGV. The CDR3 is 16 residues long. V lost 1 base to trimming and J lost 5 bases; unmatched junction nucleotides: 4. The CDR3 is CASSLGQLAGTGELFF. The CDR3 DNA follows: TGTGCCAGCAGCTTAGGACAACTAGCGGGAACCGGGGAGCTGTTTTTT.

This chain links TRBV4-2 with TRBJ2-7; 8 bases are a match to TRBD1. The CDR3 has 15 residues. Per germline, CDR1 LGHNA and CDR2 YNFKEQ. V dropped 0 bases and J dropped 3; count of bases not matched to a gene: 4. CDR3 amino acids: CASSQDSGGRYEQYF. CDR3 in DNA: TGTGCCAGCAGCCAAGATTCAGGGGGCCGCTACGAGCAGTACTTC.

This clone was counted only a few times. This chain joins TRBV7-8 and TRBJ2-3; D unclear. The CDR3 runs to 13 residues. Trimming removed 0 bases from V and 4 bases from J, with 5 bases in between. CDR1 and CDR2 (germline): SGHVS, FQNEAQ. This CDR3 is CASSLAAPDTQYF. DNA for the CDR3: TGTGCCAGCAGCTTAGCGGCACCAGATACGCAGTATTTT. Drawing the rest from reference TRBV7-8 and TRBJ2-3, the complete variable domain is GAGVSQSPRYKVAKRGQDVALRCDPISGHVSLFWYQQALGQGPEFLTYFQNEAQLDKSGLPSDRFFAERPEGSVSTLKIQRTQQEDSAVYLCASSLAAPDTQYFGPGTRLTVL.

The chain has TRBV11-1 and TRBJ2-7, with 7 bases that match TRBD1. The V and J ends lost 5 bases and 2 bases, in that order; junction bases with no gene match: 6. This CDR3 is 14 amino acids long. Per germline, CDR1 SGHAT and CDR2 FQDESV (reference sequence). CDR3 in DNA: TGTGCCAGCAGCCATGACAGGGAAACCTACGAGCAGTACTTC. It is translated as CASSHDRETYEQYF. Complete variable domain (other parts from reference TRBV11-1 and TRBJ2-7): EAEVAQSPRYKITEKSQAVAFWCDPISGHATLYWYRQILGQGPELLVQFQDESVVDDSQLPKDRFSAERLKGVDSTLKIQPAELGDSAMYLCASSHDRETYEQYFGPGTRLTVT.

The chain is built from TRBV4-2 and TRBJ2-1; TRBD2 agrees at 11 bases. V lost 0 bases to trimming and J lost 6 bases; unmatched junction nucleotides: 7. Germline CDR1 is LGHNA and CDR2 is YNFKEQ. This CDR3 has 17 residues. The CDR3 nucleotides are TGTGCCAGCAGCCAAGAGTCTAGCGGGGGGCACGCCAATGAGCAGTTCTTC. This codes for CASSQESSGGHANEQFF.

The V and J genes are TRBV30 and TRBJ1-1; D gene uncertain. V was clipped by 3 bases and J by 4 bases, with 18 bases between them. The CDR3 is made up of 15 amino acids. The germline V gene encodes CDR1 GTSNPN and CDR2 SVGIG (reference sequence). The CDR3 spells CAWSPKRKATTEAFF. The CDR3 nucleotides are TGTGCCTGGAGCCCCAAACGGAAAGCGACCACTGAAGCTTTCTTT.

V usage is TRBV27 and J usage is TRBJ1-4; 7 bases fit TRBD1. V gave up 3 bases and J gave up 7 bases; unmatched junction bases: 11. The germline gives CDR1 MNHEY, CDR2 SMNVEV (reference sequence). The CDR3 is made up of 16 amino acids. CDR3 region: CASSFLKGGFGEKLFF. CDR3 sequence (DNA): TGTGCCAGCAGTTTTCTTAAAGGGGGCTTTGGTGAAAAACTGTTTTTT. The complete variable domain, with remaining parts taken from reference TRBV27 and TRBJ1-4, reads EAQVTQNPRYLITVTGKKLTVTCSQNMNHEYMSWYRQDPGLGLRQIYYSMNVEVTDKGDVPEGYKVSRKEKRNFPLILESPSPNQTSLYFCASSFLKGGFGEKLFFGSGTQLSVL.

The gene calls are TRBV4-2 and TRBJ2-7, with 10 bases lining up with TRBD2. CDR3 length equals 17 residues. V shed 1 base, J shed 3 bases, and the junction held 9 bases outside the gene matches. Germline CDR1 reads LGHNA; CDR2 reads YNFKEQ. The CDR3 is CASSQGLAGLTFYEQYF. The DNA of the CDR3 is TGTGCCAGCAGCCAAGGACTAGCGGGCCTCACGTTCTACGAGCAGTACTTC.

The V gene is TRBV5-5, the J gene TRBJ2-3; 7 positions agree with TRBD1. Germline CDR1 reads SGHKS; CDR2 reads YYEKEE (reference sequence). This CDR3 comprises 14 residues. The ends lost 4 bases at V and 4 bases at J; junction bases unmatched: 6. CDR3 nucleotides: TGTGCCAGCAGCCTCGGACAGGCGGCAGATACGCAGTATTTT. As protein: CASSLGQAADTQYF.